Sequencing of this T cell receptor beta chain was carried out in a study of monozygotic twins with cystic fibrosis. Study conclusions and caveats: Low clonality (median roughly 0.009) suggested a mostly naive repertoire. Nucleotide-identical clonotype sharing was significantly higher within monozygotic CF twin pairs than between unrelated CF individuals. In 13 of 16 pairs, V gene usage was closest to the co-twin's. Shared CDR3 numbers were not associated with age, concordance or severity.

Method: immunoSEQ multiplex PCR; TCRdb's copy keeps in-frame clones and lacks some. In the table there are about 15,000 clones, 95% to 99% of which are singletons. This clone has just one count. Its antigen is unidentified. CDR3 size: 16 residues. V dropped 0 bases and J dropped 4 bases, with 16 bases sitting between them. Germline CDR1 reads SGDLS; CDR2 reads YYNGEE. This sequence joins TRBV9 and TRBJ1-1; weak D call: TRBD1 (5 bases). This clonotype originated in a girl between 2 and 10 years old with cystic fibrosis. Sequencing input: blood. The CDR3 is CASSVVGSWGGTEAFF. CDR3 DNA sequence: TGTGCCAGCAGCGTAGTAGGTAGTTGGGGGGGCACTGAAGCTTTCTTT.